This T cell receptor (beta chain) was sequenced for a study of identical twins. General observations from the study: The models systematically underestimated how much out-of-frame TCR alpha was shared in monozygotic twins. Beta out-of-frame sequences showed weaker excess twin sharing. With abundant cord blood beta clonotypes, insertions were fewer; memory repertoires showed no such pattern.

The CDR3 runs to 13 residues. The germline CDR1 and CDR2 sequences are ENHRY and SYGVKD. Each CDR3 protein gets one entry after TCRdb re-called the 5' RACE reads with MiXCR. The sample includes just over 450,000 distinct CDR3 sequences, approximately 15% of them seen just once. Worth noting for this clonotype: Its target is not known.

Another study also made use of these data, one on yellow fever vaccine responses in identical twins.

The sequenced sample consisted of CD4+ T cells sorted from blood. The chain employs TRBV10-3 and TRBJ2-5; either TRBD1 or TRBD2 may fit D (5 bases each). This receptor was obtained from a young woman in good health. CDR3: CAVSGPKEETQYF. The DNA for the CDR3 is TGTGCAGTATCGGGGCCGAAGGAAGAGACCCAGTACTTC.